A single sample is the source of the 21 T cell receptor beta chains below, sequenced in a study of regulatory T cells in long-lasting Graves disease. Arm-PCR with iRepertoire HTBI primers amplified the CDR3 regions for these TCR beta libraries. MiXCR, applied by TCRdb to the multiplex PCR reads, yields one record per CDR3 protein. The sample shows roughly 500,000 distinct CDR3 sequences, 13% of them seen only once. Described time point: newly diagnosed GD, antithyroid drugs for less than 3 months. PBMC RNA was the source of the TCR library. The same data also contributed to another study, on T cells in Graves' hyperthyroidism and ophthalmopathy.

Here the sequenced sample was peripheral blood mononuclear cells (PBMCs), taken at new diagnosis, from a patient treated with antithyroid drugs. These receptors originate from a man between 25 and 39 years old with Graves disease.

This clonotype was counted at least ten times. The chain couples TRBV20-1 to TRBJ1-4; TRBD1 agrees at 9 bases. The J segment lost 5 bases and the V segment lost 5 bases, leaving 6 bases of the junction unmatched. Germline V gives CDR1 DFQATT, CDR2 SNEGSKA (reference sequence). CDR3 length: 14 amino acids. In DNA, the CDR3 is TGCAGTGCTGGACACAGGGGGCGCAATGAAAAACTGTTTTTT. This codes for CSAGHRGRNEKLFF.

At least ten counts were recorded for this clonotype. V gene TRBV27 combines with J gene TRBJ2-1, with TRBD2 matching 9 bases. CDR3 length equals 16 residues. CDR1 is MNHEY, CDR2 SMNVEV, per germline (reference sequence). V was pared by 5 bases and J by 7 bases, with 12 bases of the junction left unmatched. The CDR3 loop reads CASSVPSGTLRNEQFF. The CDR3 coding sequence is TGTGCCAGCAGTGTTCCTAGCGGGACTTTGAGAAATGAGCAGTTCTTC.

This clonotype was seen many times. The rearrangement links TRBV6-1 to TRBJ1-2; D may be TRBD1 (5 bases). The V and J ends lost 4 bases and 4 bases respectively, with 10 bases between them. From germline, CDR1 is MNHNS and CDR2 SASEGT. There are 13 residues in the CDR3. The CDR3 is CASSAAGGYGYTF. Written as DNA, the CDR3 is TGTGCCAGCAGTGCGGCTGGGGGCTATGGCTACACCTTC.

This clonotype appeared many times. In nucleotides, the CDR3 is TGTGCCAGCAGTAACCTAGCGGGTGGCTACACCTTC. Residues: CASSNLAGGYTF. The chain employs TRBV6-1 and TRBJ1-2; D call uncertain. This CDR3 spans 12 amino acids. V lost 5 bases, J lost 7 bases, and 11 bases lay in between. Germline CDR1 MNHNS, CDR2 SASEGT.

The chain has TRBV19 and TRBJ1-2; 11 bases agree with TRBD1. The CDR3 runs 14 residues. Germline V gene lookup returns CDR1 LNHDA and CDR2 SQIVND (reference sequence). J gave up 8 bases and V 3 bases, and 5 bases lay outside the gene matches. The CDR3: CASSMDRGRRGYTF. CDR3 DNA sequence: TGTGCCAGTAGTATGGACAGGGGGCGAAGGGGCTACACCTTC.

This clonotype was counted between two and nine times. The chain couples TRBV5-1 to TRBJ2-5; D might be TRBD1 (6 bases). The DNA matches TRBJ2-1 better at its end, which makes the J call doubtful. Germline V gene sequence: CDR1 SGHRS, CDR2 YFSETQ. The CDR3 totals 11 residues. The CDR3 DNA is TGCGCCAGCAGCTCAACCAGGGGCCAGTTCTTC. Translated: CASSSTRGQFF.

This clonotype was picked up many times. The chain is built from TRBV6-4 and TRBJ2-3; TRBD2 agrees at 8 bases. Germline assignment: CDR1 MRHNA and CDR2 SNTAGT. CDR3 length: 14 amino acids. The V and J ends lost 5 bases and 2 bases, in that order; junction bases with no gene match: 3. This chain's CDR3 is CASSSGRHTDTQYF. CDR3 in DNA: TGTGCCAGCAGTAGCGGGAGACACACAGATACGCAGTATTTT.

This clonotype has just a few counts. The V and J genes are TRBV6-2 or TRBV6-3 and TRBJ1-1; no clear D. This CDR3 is built from 14 residues. The germline gives CDR1 MNHEY, CDR2 SVGEGT. With 6 bases removed from V and 0 bases from J, the gap between germline ends came to 11 bases. The CDR3 DNA sequence: TGTGCCAGCAGCCCTACGGCTGTGAACACTGAAGCTTTCTTT. Translating it yields CASSPTAVNTEAFF.

The sample holds many counts of this clonotype. This chain links TRBV27 with TRBJ2-5; D is perhaps TRBD1 (7 bases). Trimming removed 2 bases at V and 2 bases at J, with 15 bases between. Germline V gives CDR1 MNHEY, CDR2 SMNVEV (reference sequence). CDR3 length: 16 residues. The CDR3 spells CASSLGGTVGQETQYF. CDR3 coding DNA: TGTGCCAGCAGTTTAGGGGGGACAGTGGGGCAAGAGACCCAGTACTTC.

On this clonotype: This may be a read error: a much more frequent sequence differs by one nucleotide. J is TRBJ2-7 and V is TRBV12-3 or TRBV12-4; no firm D call. This CDR3 is built from 13 residues. V was trimmed by 8 bases and J by 7 bases, leaving 18 bases between them. CDR3 bases: TGTGCCAGCGGTAGGAGCTCCTACAATGAGCAGTACTTC. As protein: CASGRSSYNEQYF.

This clonotype was counted only a few times. J is TRBJ1-2 and V is TRBV19; D gene ambiguous. There are 13 residues in the CDR3. Trimming took off 2 bases at V and 4 bases at J, with 8 bases between the two ends. Germline-derived CDR1 and CDR2 are LNHDA and SQIVND (reference sequence). The CDR3 DNA reads as TGTGCCAGTAGTATAACCAGAAGCTATGGCTACACCTTC. Its translation: CASSITRSYGYTF.

This chain's CDR3 is CASSPETSGVRETQYF. CDR3 nucleotides: TGTGCCAGCAGCCCAGAGACTAGCGGGGTCCGAGAGACCCAGTACTTC. This chain uses TRBV7-9 with TRBJ2-5; TRBD2 aligns across 11 bases. Germline-derived CDR1 and CDR2 are SEHNR and FQNEAQ (reference sequence). The ends lost 5 bases at V and 4 bases at J; junction bases unmatched: 9. The CDR3 totals 16 residues.

At least ten counts were recorded for this clonotype. The V gene is TRBV27, the J gene TRBJ2-1; D ambiguous. This CDR3 comprises 15 residues. Deletions cut 5 bases from V and 7 bases from J, with 18 bases between. CDR1 is MNHEY, CDR2 SMNVEV, per germline (reference sequence). The CDR3 spells CASSPTVLLRNEQFF. The DNA for the CDR3 is TGTGCCAGCAGTCCGACTGTCCTCTTGCGGAATGAGCAGTTCTTC.

This clonotype turned up a few times. The chain recombines TRBV9 with TRBJ2-5, with a tentative D call TRBD2 (5 bases). The CDR3 has 14 amino acids. V shed 0 bases and J shed 2 bases, with 8 bases lying between them. The germline CDR1 and CDR2 sequences are SGDLS and YYNGEE. The CDR3 bases are TGTGCCAGCAGCGTAGCAAGCGGACAAGAGACCCAGTACTTC. Amino acid sequence: CASSVASGQETQYF.

This chain uses TRBV20-1 with TRBJ2-5; TRBD2 agrees at 11 bases. The CDR3 covers 12 residues. With V trimmed by 5 bases and J by 5 bases, 1 base remained unmatched. Germline V gene data show CDR1 as DFQATT and CDR2 as SNEGSKA (reference sequence). The CDR3 reads CSARTSGETQYF. The CDR3, as DNA: TGCAGTGCTCGGACTAGCGGGGAGACCCAGTACTTC.

The CDR3: CASLGMASGLTDTQYF. Here the CDR3 DNA reads TGTGCCAGCTTAGGGATGGCTAGCGGTCTCACAGATACGCAGTATTTT. The V gene is TRBV6-1, the J gene TRBJ2-3; 7 nucleotides line up with TRBD2. V gave up 8 bases and J gave up 2 bases; unmatched junction bases: 13. Germline assignment: CDR1 MNHNS and CDR2 SASEGT. The CDR3 loop spans 16 amino acids.

This clonotype came up many times. The rearrangement joins TRBV5-1 to TRBJ2-7; maybe TRBD1 (6 bases). Germline V CDR1 and CDR2: SGHRS, YFSETQ. Trimming cost V 4 bases and J 5 bases, with 16 bases left between them. The CDR3 is 14 amino acids. In nucleotides, the CDR3 is TGCGCCAGCAGCGCCGGACAGACGGTTGACGAGCAGTACTTC. Translated: CASSAGQTVDEQYF.

The rearrangement uses TRBV6-5 and TRBJ2-3; the D call may be TRBD1 or TRBD2 (8 bases each). The CDR3 is 16 residues long. Trimming removed 2 bases at V and 4 bases at J, with 16 bases between. Germline V gene sequence: CDR1 MNHEY, CDR2 SVGAGI. In DNA, the CDR3 is TGTGCCAGCAGTTACCCCGTAGCGGGACAGGCAGATACGCAGTATTTT. Protein product: CASSYPVAGQADTQYF.

The sample holds many counts of this clonotype. The rearrangement links TRBV29-1 to TRBJ2-1, with a weak D call TRBD2 (5 bases). The CDR3 is made up of 14 amino acids. Germline V gives CDR1 SQVTM, CDR2 ANQGSEA. The ends were cut back, 0 bases at V and 9 bases at J, with 15 bases in the middle. The CDR3 coding sequence is TGCAGCGTTGAAGATGGGCTAGCAGACGGTGAGCAGTTCTTC. Encoded protein: CSVEDGLADGEQFF.

This clonotype has more than one count but fewer than ten. This chain links TRBV6-1 with TRBJ1-5, with D unresolved. This CDR3 has 15 residues. V was trimmed by 8 bases and J by 0 bases, leaving 14 bases between them. The germline CDR1 and CDR2 sequences are MNHNS and SASEGT. The CDR3 DNA sequence: TGTGCCAGCGGGCTGGGAATCCATAGCAATCAGCCCCAGCATTTT. This gives the protein CASGLGIHSNQPQHF.

The chain is built from TRBV3-1 and TRBJ2-1; 7 bases agree with TRBD2. The V and J ends lost 1 base and 6 bases, in that order; junction bases with no gene match: 6. CDR3 length equals 15 residues. Germline-derived CDR1 and CDR2 are LGHDT and YNNKEL (reference sequence). CDR3 sequence: CASSQGPSGTNEQFF. CDR3 nucleotides: TGTGCCAGCAGCCAAGGGCCTAGCGGAACCAATGAGCAGTTCTTC.